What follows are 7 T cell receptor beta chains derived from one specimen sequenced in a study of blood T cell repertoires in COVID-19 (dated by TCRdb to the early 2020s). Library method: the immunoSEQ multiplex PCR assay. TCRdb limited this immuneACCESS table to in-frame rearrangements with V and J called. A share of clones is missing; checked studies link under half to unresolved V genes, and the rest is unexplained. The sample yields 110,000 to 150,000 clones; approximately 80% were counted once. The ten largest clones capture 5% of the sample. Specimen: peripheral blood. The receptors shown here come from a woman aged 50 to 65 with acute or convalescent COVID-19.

The CDR3 sequence: CASSPPQGVGYEQYF. In DNA form, the CDR3 reads TGTGCCAGCTCCCCCCCCCAGGGGGTCGGCTACGAGCAGTACTTC. J is TRBJ2-7 and V is TRBV18; 7 positions match TRBD1. This CDR3 spans 15 amino acids. V shed 6 bases, J shed 3 bases, and the junction held 11 bases outside the gene matches. Per germline, CDR1 KGHSH and CDR2 LQKENI. The full variable domain, rest sourced from reference TRBV18 and TRBJ2-7, is NAGVMQNPRHLVRRRGQEARLRCSPMKGHSHVYWYRQLPEEGLKFMVYLQKENIIDESGMPKERFSAEFPKEGPSILRIQQVVRGDSAAYFCASSPPQGVGYEQYFGPGTRLTVT.

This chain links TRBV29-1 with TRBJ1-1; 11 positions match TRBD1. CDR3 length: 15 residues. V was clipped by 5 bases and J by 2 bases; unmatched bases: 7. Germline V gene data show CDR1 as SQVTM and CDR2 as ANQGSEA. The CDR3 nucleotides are TGCAGCGTTTTGTCGGACAGGGGGCTCAACACTGAAGCTTTCTTT. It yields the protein CSVLSDRGLNTEAFF.

The CDR3 DNA reads TGTGCCAGCAGCTTAGGACAGGGGATCGCTGGAAACACCATATATTTT. Translating gives CASSLGQGIAGNTIYF. The V and J genes are TRBV7-6 and TRBJ1-3; 8 positions agree with TRBD1. The V segment lost 1 base and the J segment 2 bases; nucleotides outside the gene matches: 4. CDR3 length: 16 amino acids. The germline CDR1 and CDR2 sequences are SGHVS and FNYEAQ.

CDR3 region: CASSLEFSELGRNTEAFF. As DNA, the CDR3 is TGCGCCAGCAGCTTGGAGTTCAGCGAGTTGGGGAGGAACACTGAAGCTTTCTTT. This chain links TRBV5-1 with TRBJ1-1; D not certain. The V end was cut by 0 bases, the J end by 1 base, with 19 bases between. The CDR3 spans 18 residues. The germline gives CDR1 SGHRS, CDR2 YFSETQ.

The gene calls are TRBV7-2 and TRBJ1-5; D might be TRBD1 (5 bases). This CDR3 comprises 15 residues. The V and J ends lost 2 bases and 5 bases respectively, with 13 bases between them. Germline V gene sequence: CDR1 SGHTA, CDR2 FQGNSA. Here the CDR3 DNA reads TGTGCCAGCAGCTTACATTTCACAGGCGATCAGCCCCAGCATTTT. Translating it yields CASSLHFTGDQPQHF.

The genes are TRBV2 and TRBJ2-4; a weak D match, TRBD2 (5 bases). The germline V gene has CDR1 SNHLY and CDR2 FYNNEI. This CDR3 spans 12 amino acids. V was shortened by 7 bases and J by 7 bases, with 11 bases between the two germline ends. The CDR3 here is CASNLGVNIQYF. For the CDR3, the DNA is TGTGCCAGCAACCTGGGAGTTAACATTCAGTACTTC.

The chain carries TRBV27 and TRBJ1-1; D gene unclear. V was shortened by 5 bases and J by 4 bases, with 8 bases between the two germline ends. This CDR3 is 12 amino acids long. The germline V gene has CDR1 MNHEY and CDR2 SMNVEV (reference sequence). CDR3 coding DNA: TGTGCCAGCAGTACCGGGTTCACTGAAGCTTTCTTT. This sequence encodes CASSTGFTEAFF.